This T cell receptor beta chain was found in a study of tumor-infiltrating lymphocytes in primary liver carcinoma (dated by TCRdb to 2016 to 2017). Concerning the study at large: Of the five patients (three men and two women, aged 30 to 69 years), four had hepatocellular carcinoma and one had combined HCC and intrahepatic cholangiocarcinoma. The five patients had tumors staged T1-T3 N0M0, with maximum diameters ranging from about 4 to 11 cm. Each sample produced about 3.5 to 7.13 million productive TCRbeta reads, and read depth showed no significant difference between tissue types. TCRbeta repertoire sequencing, expression microarrays and whole-exome sequencing were combined in the study across five regions of each liver tumor, with adjacent normal tissue and blood also included. A total of about 35 specimens from 5 patients, comprising around 25 tumor regions, 5 adjacent noncancerous liver tissues and 5 peripheral blood samples, were covered by TCRbeta repertoire sequencing. The 25 to 30 tumor region samples were profiled with Agilent mRNA microarrays so that TCRbeta repertoire diversity could be related to the local molecular phenotype. Technical replicate repertoires showed high reproducibility, with mean shared-clone rates roughly 0.88 and correlation coefficients above 0.95.

Total RNA and DNA were co-extracted from around 20-30 mg of bulk tissue with the AllPrep DNA/RNA mini kit, without cell sorting. Between November 2015 and 2016, about 5 patients in China with histopathologically diagnosed primary liver carcinoma had surgical resection. At the time of sampling, the patients had chronic HBV infection and had not received any treatment. Five spatially separated regions were sampled from each tumor: the superior, inferior, left-lateral and right-lateral poles, plus the tumor centre. Histological examination found more than 90% viable tumor cells in every tumor sample. Fresh tumor and adjacent tissue pieces were bisected; one half was stored in RNAlater at -80°C, the other sent for histology. Starting from around 520 ng total RNA, TCRbeta-specific cDNA was produced by reverse transcription with a constant-region primer and ProtoScript II reverse transcriptase. Construction of the TCRbeta libraries relied on three nested rounds of multiplex PCR, following a slightly modified ARM-PCR procedure. Each of the first two PCR rounds ran for about 10 cycles and used multiplex TRBV1-TRBV30 forward primers together with a Cbeta reverse primer. A final 25-cycle PCR with Deep VentR polymerase added sample barcodes and Illumina adapters. Before sequencing, amplicons of 200-500 bp were gel-purified using a QIAquick gel extraction kit. TCRbeta amplicons were sequenced on an Illumina HiSeq 2500 with 250-bp paired-end reads. The paper's data handling went like this. To recover full CDR3 sequences, reads were quality-trimmed using Trimmomatic v0.33 and paired reads were then merged using FLASH v1.2.11. MiGEC v1.2.1b assigned V, D and J germline segments to the rearranged TCRbeta sequences. Clonotype statistics and Shannon-Wiener diversity indices were calculated with VDJtools v1.0.0. To cut down on sampling bias, every analysis after diversity analysis relied on just the 250 most abundant clonotypes from each sample. Through fastp at Q25 and MiXCR, TCRdb rebuilt clones from the public reads, retaining in-frame beta chains. A single entry per CDR3 protein holds the most common genes and DNA from its merged rows. The V and J calls were not made by the authors but by TCRdb's processing. Counted in this sample were some 20,000 distinct CDR3 sequences; under 85% of them appeared once. Clones ranked in the top ten supply about 43% of the sample.

The sample holds many counts of this clonotype. Its recognized antigen is unknown. Base qualities are not recorded, but no much larger clone differs from it by a single base. The germline V end is reduced by 4 bases and the J end by 6 bases; junction bases left unmatched: 1. As encoded in the germline V gene, CDR1 is SNHLY while CDR2 is FYNNEI. Counted from cysteine to phenylalanine, this CDR3 has 13 amino acids. The retained sequence is limited to the CDR3, 39 bases, with the frame set at the first base. Summary of the overall study and its limitations: Only a few patients were included in the study, and the authors note that the findings should be validated in a larger study. The top 250 clones made up a significantly larger repertoire fraction in tumors than in blood (p = 0.039). Because the samples were bulk and unsorted, CD4+ and CD8+ T cell repertoires could not be compared. Just about 8-24% of top clones turned up in all five regions of a tumor, which suggests spatial heterogeneity among tumor-infiltrating T cells. Only the TCR beta chain was sequenced, so true repertoire diversity is likely underestimated because unpaired alpha chains were not captured. Repertoire overlap was found to be higher between tumor regions (mean roughly 36%) than between tumor-adjacent (roughly 17%) or tumor-blood (about 15%) pairs, consistent with antigen-driven expansion.

The material sequenced was liver tumor tissue from sampling region 4. The label giving this sample's cell subset or site can be read as: tumor region T4, right-lateral pole. The V and J segments used are TRBV2 and TRBJ2-2; 8 nucleotides in the junction match TRBD2. The receptor comes from a woman aged 25 to 45 with primary liver carcinoma and hepatitis B virus infection. Read as DNA, the sequence is TGTGCCAGCAGTGCGGGAGGGGCCGGGGAGCTGTTTTTT. Translated, it gives CASSAGGAGELFF.